One sample yielded the 23 T cell receptor beta chains listed below, sequenced in a study of T-cell reconstitution after alpha-beta-depleted transplantation in children. TCRbeta library construction was performed incorporating unique molecular identifiers. TCRdb recomputed calls from the PCR reads with MiXCR, one row per CDR3 protein. The sample yields 360,000 or so distinct CDR3 sequences, roughly 20% seen once. Here the sequenced sample was PBMCs from the stem cell graft donor, taken from the stem cell graft. The receptors here all came from a human donor who donated a stem cell graft to a child with acute myeloid leukemia.

This clonotype was counted a few times. Written as DNA, the CDR3 is TGCGCCAGCAGCGATGGGACAGGGATTTACGAGCAGTACTTC. It encodes CASSDGTGIYEQYF. V gene TRBV5-1 combines with J gene TRBJ2-7, with 9 bases matching TRBD1. The CDR3 is 14 amino acids. Per the germline V gene, CDR1 is SGHRS and CDR2 is YFSETQ. V shed 4 bases, J shed 4 bases, and the junction held 6 bases outside the gene matches.

This clonotype occurred many times. The V gene is TRBV29-1, the J gene TRBJ2-1, with D perhaps assigned TRBD1 or TRBD2 (5 bases each). This CDR3 region has 12 residues. Deletions cut 7 bases from V and 9 bases from J, with 16 bases between. The germline CDR1 and CDR2 sequences are SQVTM and ANQGSEA. CDR3 DNA sequence: TGCAGCGCCCAAGGGACCATCCCTGAGCAGTTCTTC. Its translation: CSAQGTIPEQFF.

This clonotype was seen many times. The chain carries TRBV29-1 and TRBJ1-1; no clear D gene. CDR1 and CDR2 from the germline V gene are SQVTM and ANQGSEA. This CDR3 is built from 12 residues. V was trimmed by 3 bases and J by 1 base, leaving 6 bases between them. This chain's CDR3 is CSVEVANTEAFF. The DNA for the CDR3 is TGCAGCGTTGAGGTTGCGAACACTGAAGCTTTCTTT.

This clonotype occurred a few times. The CDR3 bases are TGCGCCAGCAGCTTGTCGTGGGAGGGGAGGGGTGAGCAGTTCTTC. Amino acids: CASSLSWEGRGEQFF. This chain links TRBV5-1 with TRBJ2-1; TRBD2 agrees at 7 bases. This CDR3 region has 15 residues. Germline assignment: CDR1 SGHRS and CDR2 YFSETQ. V was pared by 1 base and J by 9 bases, with 10 bases of the junction left unmatched. Looking up the rest from reference TRBV5-1 and TRBJ2-1 gives the full variable domain: KAGVTQTPRYLIKTRGQQVTLSCSPISGHRSVSWYQQTPGQGLQFLFEYFSETQRNKGNFPGRFSGRQFSNSRSEMNVSTLELGDSALYLCASSLSWEGRGEQFFGPGTRLTVL.

In its sample, this clonotype was seen a few times. The chain carries TRBV3-1 and TRBJ2-7, with D perhaps matching TRBD1 or TRBD2 (5 bases each). With 3 bases removed from V and 3 bases from J, the gap between germline ends came to 18 bases. The CDR3 length is 16 residues. Germline V gene data show CDR1 as LGHDT and CDR2 as YNNKEL (reference sequence). CDR3 residues: CASSHTLRGPLYEQYF. The CDR3 DNA reads TGTGCCAGCAGCCATACCCTTCGGGGACCGCTCTACGAGCAGTACTTC.

The rearrangement uses TRBV10-2 and TRBJ2-7, with 9 bases aligning to TRBD1. This CDR3 contains 15 residues. The V gene's germline CDR1 is WSHSY and CDR2 SAAADI. The trim removed 2 bases at V and 4 bases at J, leaving 6 bases unmatched. CDR3 coding DNA: TGCGCCAGCAGTGAGGAGGACAGGGGCAATTACGAGCAGTACTTC. This encodes CASSEEDRGNYEQYF.

This clonotype was seen a handful of times. CDR3 sequence (DNA): TGCGCCAGCAGGCGAGCGGGAGACTCGACGGATGAGCAGTTCTTC. Translation: CASRRAGDSTDEQFF. The rearrangement joins TRBV5-1 to TRBJ2-1; 8 bases agree with TRBD2. The length of the CDR3 is 15 residues. Trimming cost V 5 bases and J 8 bases; bases outside gene matches: 12. Germline loops: CDR1 SGHRS, CDR2 YFSETQ.

V gene TRBV15 combines with J gene TRBJ1-2; D not resolved. In germline, CDR1 is LNHNV, CDR2 YYDKDF (reference sequence). V lost 0 bases, J lost 1 base, and 18 bases lay in between. The CDR3 is 18 amino acids. The CDR3 nucleotides are TGTGCCACCAGCAGAGAGACCCGCGACTCAGTCAATAACTATGGCTACACCTTC. Its translation: CATSRETRDSVNNYGYTF.

There are a few counts of this clonotype. The chain is built from TRBV12-3 or TRBV12-4 and TRBJ1-2, with 7 bases fitting TRBD1. The CDR3 consists of 15 residues. The ends lost 2 bases at V and 5 bases at J; junction bases unmatched: 8. The CDR3 here is CASSLNRGGGYGYTF. Written as DNA, the CDR3 is TGTGCCAGCAGTTTAAACAGGGGCGGGGGGTATGGCTACACCTTC.

The table lists this clonotype with a few counts. The chain has TRBV3-1 and TRBJ2-7, with 8 bases matching TRBD1. Germline CDR1 and CDR2: LGHDT and YNNKEL (reference sequence). The CDR3 loop spans 13 amino acids. V was clipped by 2 bases and J by 6 bases; unmatched bases: 3. The chain's CDR3 is CASSQTDRVEQYF. The CDR3 nucleotides read TGTGCCAGCAGCCAAACGGACAGGGTCGAGCAGTACTTC.

This clonotype was seen ten or more times. The chain couples TRBV6-5 to TRBJ2-7; TRBD2 aligns across 7 bases. The CDR3 loop spans 15 amino acids. The germline gives CDR1 MNHEY, CDR2 SVGAGI. J lost 0 bases, V lost 3 bases, and 5 bases had no gene match. CDR3 DNA sequence: TGTGCCAGCAGTTATGCGGGGGACTTCTCCTACGAGCAGTACTTC. It specifies CASSYAGDFSYEQYF.

The chain couples TRBV10-2 to TRBJ2-7; D is unclear. CDR1 is WSHSY and CDR2 is SAAADI in the germline V gene. This CDR3 is built from 13 residues. Trimming left V 6 bases short and J 2 bases short, with 11 bases between. This chain's CDR3 is CASRVGPTYEQYF. The CDR3 nucleotides read TGCGCCAGCAGAGTTGGGCCTACCTACGAGCAGTACTTC.

This clonotype was found a few times. The chain uses TRBV4-2 and TRBJ2-3; no definite D call. The germline V gene has CDR1 LGHNA and CDR2 YNFKEQ. Trimming shortened V by 0 bases and J by 1 base, and 8 bases separated the two germline ends. The CDR3 extends over 15 amino acids. The CDR3 is CASSQEDRGTDTQYF. The CDR3 DNA reads TGTGCCAGCAGCCAAGAAGACCGGGGCACAGATACGCAGTATTTT.

The J gene is TRBJ1-2, the V gene TRBV28; the match to TRBD1 covers 9 bases. V dropped 5 bases and J dropped 7; count of bases not matched to a gene: 5. The CDR3 is made up of 13 amino acids. Per germline, CDR1 MDHEN and CDR2 SYDVKM. DNA of the CDR3: TGTGCCAGCAGTCGGACAGGGGTTGGTGGCTACACCTTC. Residues: CASSRTGVGGYTF.

In its sample, this clonotype was seen a few times. J is TRBJ2-7 and V is TRBV12-3 or TRBV12-4, with a tentative D call TRBD2 (6 bases). This CDR3 is built from 14 residues. V was pared by 5 bases and J by 0 bases, with 11 bases between. The chain's CDR3 is CASSASSDSYEQYF. Here the CDR3 DNA reads TGTGCCAGCAGTGCATCTAGCGACTCCTACGAGCAGTACTTC.

This clonotype showed up just a few times. V usage is TRBV9 and J usage is TRBJ1-2; D is unclear. Germline loops: CDR1 SGDLS, CDR2 YYNGEE. The CDR3 extends over 14 amino acids. V lost 5 bases and J 3 bases, leaving 14 bases between the germline ends. CDR3 in DNA: TGTGCCAGCAGTAGAGTCCCTGGAGACTATGGCTACACCTTC. Protein: CASSRVPGDYGYTF.

This clonotype appeared many times. V and J are TRBV24-1 and TRBJ1-1; TRBD1 is a possible D gene (6 bases). V was cut by 5 bases and J by 7 bases, with 10 bases left in between. The CDR3 has 12 amino acids. Germline CDR1 KGHDR, CDR2 SFDVKD. The CDR3 protein is CATSAGGGEAFF. CDR3 nucleotide sequence: TGTGCCACCAGTGCTGGAGGGGGTGAAGCTTTCTTT.

The chain employs TRBV7-2 and TRBJ2-1, with 11 bases aligning to TRBD2. The CDR3 is made up of 15 amino acids. After removal of 3 bases from V and 6 bases from J, the junction contained 4 bases not matched to a gene. From germline, CDR1 is SGHTA and CDR2 FQGNSA. CDR3 in amino acids: CASSFSGGDLNEQFF. The CDR3 DNA sequence: TGTGCCAGCAGCTTTAGCGGGGGGGACCTCAATGAGCAGTTCTTC.

CDR3 nucleotide sequence: TGTGCCAGCAGTTCGACAGGGGAGAGCAATCAGCCCCAGCATTTT. Encoded protein: CASSSTGESNQPQHF. V usage is TRBV6-5 and J usage is TRBJ1-5; 8 bases agree with TRBD1. CDR1 and CDR2 from the germline V gene are MNHEY and SVGAGI. This CDR3 is built from 15 residues. V lost 4 bases, J lost 1 base, and 3 bases stayed unmatched.

This clonotype was detected ten times or more. V and J are TRBV20-1 and TRBJ2-1; D remains ambiguous. The CDR3 is 14 amino acids. Per the germline V gene, CDR1 is DFQATT and CDR2 is SNEGSKA (reference sequence). Trimming pared 4 bases from V and 12 bases from J, leaving 22 bases between. CDR3 sequence reads: CSAILTLPPDGQFF. The CDR3 DNA reads TGCAGTGCTATACTGACTCTTCCCCCCGATGGGCAGTTCTTC.

This clonotype was observed many times. The chain is built from TRBV29-1 and TRBJ1-1; no reliable D call. The length of the CDR3 is 12 residues. The germline CDR1 and CDR2 sequences are SQVTM and ANQGSEA. With 3 bases removed from V and 1 base from J, the gap between germline ends came to 6 bases. The CDR3 bases are TGCAGCGTTGACGGCAGGAACACTGAAGCTTTCTTT. Its translation is CSVDGRNTEAFF.

This clonotype has a handful of counts. The chain couples TRBV7-3 to TRBJ2-1; D call uncertain. This CDR3 is 14 amino acids long. Per the germline V gene, CDR1 is SGHTA and CDR2 is FQGTGA. Trimming took 1 base from V and 8 from J, leaving 12 bases between them. This CDR3 is CASSLIGPGDEQFF. As DNA, the CDR3 is TGTGCCAGCAGCTTAATCGGACCAGGCGATGAGCAGTTCTTC.

This clonotype was seen only a few times. This chain connects TRBV20-1 to TRBJ1-1; D is uncertain. The CDR3 runs to 9 residues. With 7 bases removed from V and 6 bases from J, the gap between germline ends came to 6 bases. Per germline, CDR1 DFQATT and CDR2 SNEGSKA (reference sequence). The CDR3 DNA is TGCAGTGTACCCCCTGAAGCTTTCTTT. Its translation: CSVPPEAFF.